This TCR beta chain was sequenced during a study of blood T cell repertoires in COVID-19. In the original analysis: Amplification of reference gene primers provided the estimated nucleated cell counts. The protocol was immunoSEQ multiplex PCR, while the TCRdb copy is restricted to in-frame clones and leaves out a portion. That table furnishes V, J and clone size, whereas the DNA furnished D and trimming. The repertoire includes 250,000 to 400,000 clones, approximately 89% of them detected once, and roughly 5.3% sits in the top ten. Assignments of participants to cohorts depended upon their own reported clinical history. The V gene lost 5 bases and the J gene lost 0 bases, with 14 bases spanning the gap. Germline values: CDR1 SGHVS, CDR2 FNYEAQ. The CDR3 sequence is 17 residues long.

This TCR was recovered from a woman in her twenties or thirties who had recovered from COVID-19. Source material: PBMCs or T cells enriched from blood (not recorded which). The chain recombines TRBV7-6 with TRBJ2-6; D unclear. The DNA of the CDR3 is TGTGCCAGCAGCCCTATTATGCGCACCTCTGGGGCCAACGTCCTGACTTTC. It is translated as CASSPIMRTSGANVLTF.